This TCR beta chain was obtained from a study of control samples from healthy donors and cancer patients. This clone has a single count. Assay: immunoSEQ multiplex PCR; the TCRdb copy retains only in-frame clones and omits some. Counted here are tens of thousands of clones, over 85% occurring once; the ten biggest clones make up around 1.6%. The CDR3 is 13 amino acids. V lost 5 bases and J lost 6; bases outside the gene matches: 3. Germline V gene lookup returns CDR1 SGHNT and CDR2 YENEEA. The TCR originated in a man aged 40-50 years with colorectal cancer. Input material: PBMCs. The chain uses TRBV11-3 and TRBJ1-2; 10 nucleotides agree with TRBD1. This chain's CDR3 is CASSPGQGNGYTF. The DNA of the CDR3 is TGTGCCAGCAGCCCGGGACAGGGGAATGGCTACACCTTC.